This entry lists 8 T cell receptor beta chains sequenced from one sample in a study of radiotherapy plus CTLA-4 blockade in lung cancer. Data came from immunoSEQ multiplex PCR; TCRdb stores just in-frame clones and leaves some out. The repertoire holds tens of thousands of clones, with roughly 70% as singletons. The sequencing here drew on peripheral blood, taken from a patient treated with radiotherapy plus ipilimumab. These TCRs come from a human donor with non-small cell lung cancer that progressed on radiotherapy plus ipilimumab.

The chain has TRBV5-6 and TRBJ2-1; 9 positions match TRBD1. CDR1 is SGHDT and CDR2 is YYEEEE in the germline V gene. J was trimmed by 6 bases and V by 2 bases; bases with no gene match: 6. CDR3 length equals 15 residues. This CDR3 is CASSLWDREANEQFF. The CDR3 nucleotides are TGTGCCAGCAGCTTATGGGACAGGGAGGCCAATGAGCAGTTCTTC.

CDR3 sequence: CASSYAGSPSPYEQYF. In DNA, the CDR3 is TGTGCCAGCAGCTACGCCGGATCCCCTAGCCCGTACGAGCAGTACTTC. The chain employs TRBV7-9 and TRBJ2-7, with D possibly TRBD2 on 5 matching bases. Per the germline V gene, CDR1 is SEHNR and CDR2 is FQNEAQ (reference sequence). This CDR3 has 16 amino acids. The V and J ends lost 4 bases and 4 bases respectively, with 20 bases between them.

This clone appeared a few times. The V gene is TRBV6-6, the J gene TRBJ2-2, with TRBD1 matching 9 bases. V lost 6 bases, J lost 7 bases, and 6 bases stayed unmatched. The CDR3 has 14 amino acids. The germline V gene has CDR1 MNHNY and CDR2 SVGAGI (reference sequence). CDR3 DNA: TGTGCCAGCAGATACAGGGGGCCGAGCGGGGAGCTGTTTTTT. Its translation is CASRYRGPSGELFF.

To note about this clone: Distinct nucleotide sequences in the sample also encode this CDR3. The chain carries TRBV10-3 and TRBJ2-1; either TRBD1 or TRBD2 may supply D (5 bases each). From germline, CDR1 is ENHRY and CDR2 SYGVKD. Between the trimmed V and J ends, which lost 2 bases and 6 bases, there was a span of 5 bases. The CDR3 spans 12 residues. The CDR3 protein is CAISEGGNEQFF. CDR3 nucleotides: TGTGCCATCAGTGAGGGGGGCAATGAGCAGTTCTTC.

The chain recombines TRBV11-2 with TRBJ1-1, with 9 bases aligning to TRBD1. Germline-derived CDR1 and CDR2 are SGHAT and FQNNGV. The trim removed 3 bases at V and 4 bases at J, leaving 6 bases unmatched. This CDR3 comprises 15 residues. CDR3 DNA: TGTGCCAGCAGCTTGGGACAGGGTGGGGGCACTGAAGCTTTCTTT. It encodes CASSLGQGGGTEAFF. Full variable domain (remainder filled in from reference TRBV11-2 and TRBJ1-1): EAGVAQSPRYKIIEKRQSVAFWCNPISGHATLYWYQQILGQGPKLLIQFQNNGVVDDSQLPKDRFSAERLKGVDSTLKIQPAKLEDSAVYLCASSLGQGGGTEAFFGQGTRLTVV.

V usage is TRBV6-1 and J usage is TRBJ1-5, with D perhaps TRBD1 (6 bases). The CDR3 runs to 13 residues. Germline assignment: CDR1 MNHNS and CDR2 SASEGT. V lost 7 bases and J lost 5, with 12 bases in between. The CDR3 sequence is CASTGQTYQPQHF. CDR3 nucleotide sequence: TGTGCCAGCACTGGACAGACTTATCAGCCCCAGCATTTT.

This clone was seen only once. V and J are TRBV7-2 and TRBJ1-1; D not certain. Germline assignment: CDR1 SGHTA and CDR2 FQGNSA. The CDR3 runs 14 residues. V lost 2 bases, J lost 4 bases, and 11 bases lay in between. CDR3 DNA sequence: TGTGCCAGCAGCTTAAGAAAGGCTGCCACTGAAGCTTTCTTT. It is translated as CASSLRKAATEAFF.

The chain couples TRBV29-1 to TRBJ2-3; D is unclear. The CDR3 runs to 12 residues. Germline loops: CDR1 SQVTM, CDR2 ANQGSEA. V lost 7 bases and J 6 bases, leaving 14 bases between the germline ends. The CDR3 nucleotides read TGCAGCGGACTCTCCCGTACGGATACGCAGTATTTT. Protein: CSGLSRTDTQYF.